This T cell receptor (beta chain) derives from a study of blood T cell repertoires in COVID-19. At the level of the study: Samples representing acute and convalescent COVID-19 were sourced from the United States, Italy and Spain. Sources were T cells, B-cell-depleted T cells, or PBMCs; the material itself was cDNA or gDNA.

Trimming cost V 1 base and J 8 bases, with 15 bases left between them. This CDR3 spans 16 amino acids. The germline CDR1 and CDR2 sequences are MNHEY and SMNVEV (reference sequence). Some clones are missing from TCRdb's copy, which holds only in-frame ones; the method was immunoSEQ multiplex PCR. The sample yields 87,000 or so clones, around 86% seen once. The clonotype comes from a woman older than 75 with acute or convalescent COVID-19. Sample: peripheral blood. The chain is built from TRBV27 and TRBJ1-6; a weak D match, TRBD1 (5 bases). The CDR3 nucleotides read TGTGCCAGCAGTTTATTGCGGGGGATAGCGGATTCACCCCTCCACTTT. This codes for CASSLLRGIADSPLHF.